This TCR beta chain was sequenced during a study of monozygotic twins with inflammatory bowel disease. Eight cDNA synthesis reactions were run for every sample. TCRalpha and TCRbeta cDNA went through nested PCRs of about 15 and 9 cycles, two in total. TCRdb reanalyzed the 5' RACE reads and collapses them to one entry per CDR3 protein, without DNA. This sample contains about 210,000 distinct CDR3 sequences. The CDR3 extends over 19 amino acids. The germline V gene has CDR1 LNHDA and CDR2 SQIVND (reference sequence). This sequence was found in a human donor with ulcerative colitis or Crohn's disease, or a healthy co-twin of an affected twin (not recorded which). The chain employs TRBV19 and TRBJ2-1; the D gene TCRdb calls, TRBD2, cannot be checked with no DNA. The sample consisted of blood. This CDR3 is CASSPAPSGGQSSYNEQFF.